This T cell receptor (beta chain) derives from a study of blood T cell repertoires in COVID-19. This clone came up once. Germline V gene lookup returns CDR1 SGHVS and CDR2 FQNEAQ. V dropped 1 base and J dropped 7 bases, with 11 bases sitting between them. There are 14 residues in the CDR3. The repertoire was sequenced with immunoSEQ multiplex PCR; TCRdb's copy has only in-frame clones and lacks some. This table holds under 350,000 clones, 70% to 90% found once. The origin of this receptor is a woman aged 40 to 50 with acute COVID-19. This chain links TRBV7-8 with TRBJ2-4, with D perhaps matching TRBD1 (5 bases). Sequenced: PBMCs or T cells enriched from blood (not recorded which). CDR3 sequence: CASSLVAGHNIQYF. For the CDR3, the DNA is TGTGCCAGCAGCTTAGTAGCAGGGCATAACATTCAGTACTTC.